This T cell receptor (beta chain) was captured by sequencing in a study of cytomegalovirus exposure and HLA in healthy donors. Notes on the study in general: Data from an earlier analysis indicated that most TCR beta V segments were productive either about 87% or about 30% of the time. Rarity marked most TCR sequences, yet some public TCRs occurred in many donors.

The CDR3 covers 15 residues. The V and J ends lost 6 bases and 8 bases, in that order; junction bases with no gene match: 10. Germline assignment: CDR1 LNHDA and CDR2 SQIVND (reference sequence). PCR was performed using 60 Vbeta and 13 Jbeta primers. Assay used: immunoSEQ multiplex PCR; TCRdb lists only in-frame clones, some missing. Among over 150,000 clones listed, roughly 89% were seen once. With regard to this clone: Its antigen is unidentified.

The TCR was taken from a woman aged 25 to 45 in good health and CMV-seronegative. The sequenced sample consisted of PBMCs. The rearrangement links TRBV19 to TRBJ1-5, with 10 bases matching TRBD1. The CDR3 spells CASRAGQGRPEPQHF. The DNA for the CDR3 is TGTGCCAGTAGGGCGGGACAGGGGCGCCCAGAGCCCCAGCATTTT.